A selection of T cell receptor beta chains follows, all from one sample in a study of blood T cell repertoires in COVID-19. Profiled with immunoSEQ multiplex PCR; TCRdb holds only in-frame clones, not every one. Of fewer than 250,000 clones in the sample, over 70% are singletons; the top ten hold 6.9%. Sample: peripheral blood. These receptors came from a man in his 60s with acute or convalescent COVID-19. Each CDR3 is given with its conserved first and last residue. Each record gives: J gene, clone size, D gene, V gene, CDR3 protein, CDR3 DNA. The D gene is left open where the match is weak. Clone size is not always given. Where it is, it says once, few, many or a class for expanded clones.

>TRBJ2-7|.|TRBD2|TRBV13
CASSLSASGYEQYF
TGTGCCAGCAGCTTATCTGCTAGCGGGTACGAGCAGTACTTC
>TRBJ2-6|.|TRBD1|TRBV5-1
CASSPTTGGAGANVLTF
TGCGCCAGCAGCCCGACGACAGGGGGCGCTGGGGCCAACGTCCTGACTTTC
>TRBJ2-7|.|.|TRBV13
CASSPRGQGLPYEQYF
TGTGCCAGCAGCCCACGGGGACAAGGATTACCCTACGAGCAGTACTTC
>TRBJ2-3|few|TRBD2|TRBV29-1
CSATSGGTSTDTQYF
TGCAGCGCTACTAGCGGGGGGACTAGCACAGATACGCAGTATTTT
>TRBJ1-6|.|.|TRBV6-6
CASSQTTQGYLNSPLHF
TGTGCCAGCAGTCAAACGACCCAGGGGTATCTTAATTCACCCCTCCACTTT
>TRBJ2-7|once|.|TRBV4-1
CASSQDGPITYEQYF
TGCGCCAGCAGCCAAGACGGTCCGATAACCTACGAGCAGTACTTC
>TRBJ1-2|.|.|TRBV5-1
CASGWDLYYGYTF
TGCGCCAGCGGATGGGACTTATACTATGGCTACACCTTC
>TRBJ2-7|.|.|TRBV10-2
CASSGAYEQYF
TGCGCCAGCAGTGGAGCCTACGAGCAGTACTTC
>TRBJ2-2|.|.|TRBV25-1
CASGGDRIFGELFF
TGTGCCAGCGGAGGGGACAGAATCTTCGGGGAGCTGTTTTTT
>TRBJ2-2|.|.|TRBV6-5
CASRKQYTGELFF
TGTGCCAGCAGAAAACAGTACACCGGGGAGCTGTTTTTT
>TRBJ1-1|.|.|TRBV11-2
CASSFSSLRDSGTEAFF
TGTGCCAGCAGCTTTTCATCCCTTCGTGATTCGGGGACTGAAGCTTTCTTT
>TRBJ2-5|.|.|TRBV5-1
CASSRSGEETQYF
TGCGCCAGCAGTAGGTCAGGGGAAGAGACCCAGTACTTC
>TRBJ1-1|.|.|TRBV28
CASSGSRVYTEAFF
TGTGCCAGCAGCGGGAGTCGGGTCTACACTGAAGCTTTCTTT
>TRBJ2-1|.|.|TRBV5-1
CASSISSNNEQFF
TGCGCCAGCAGCATAAGTAGTAACAATGAGCAGTTCTTC
>TRBJ2-4|.|TRBD1|TRBV15
CATSTRTGGEGDIQYF
TGTGCCACCAGCACCCGAACAGGGGGCGAGGGGGACATTCAGTACTTC
>TRBJ2-2|.|TRBD2|TRBV7-9
CARGTSGANTGELFF
TGTGCCAGAGGGACTAGCGGAGCGAACACCGGGGAGCTGTTTTTT
>TRBJ2-1|.|.|TRBV29-1
CSVVPGVRNEQFF
TGCAGCGTTGTTCCGGGAGTGCGGAATGAGCAGTTCTTC
>TRBJ2-7|.|.|TRBV7-8
CASSLLSGDEQYF
TGTGCCAGCAGCTTATTATCCGGGGACGAGCAGTACTTC
>TRBJ1-4|.|.|TRBV5-1
CASSLFSGSNEKLFF
TGCGCCAGCAGCTTGTTTTCGGGGTCTAATGAAAAACTGTTTTTT
>TRBJ2-3|.|.|TRBV6-6
CASSYSRRGDTQYF
TGTGCCAGCAGTTACTCCCGGAGAGGGGATACGCAGTATTTT
>TRBJ2-7|.|TRBD1|TRBV3-1/TRBV3-2
CASSRRDRGPYEQYF
TGTGCCAGCAGCCGCCGGGACAGGGGGCCCTACGAGCAGTACTTC
>TRBJ2-1|.|.|TRBV9
CASSASGSSYNEQFF
TGTGCCAGCAGTGCGAGCGGTAGCTCCTACAATGAGCAGTTCTTC
>TRBJ2-1|.|.|TRBV7-3
CASSLMEGGVQFF
TGTGCCAGCAGCTTAATGGAGGGAGGTGTGCAGTTCTTC
>TRBJ2-2|few|TRBD1|TRBV19
CASRRTGEVTGELFF
TGTGCCAGTAGAAGGACAGGGGAGGTCACCGGGGAGCTGTTTTTT
>TRBJ1-2|.|.|TRBV4-3
CASSQDQGSYGYTF
TGCGCCAGCAGCCAAGATCAGGGCAGCTATGGCTACACCTTC
>TRBJ2-2|once|TRBD2|TRBV4-3
CASRYGTSNTGELFF
TGCGCCAGCAGATACGGGACTAGCAACACCGGGGAGCTGTTTTTT
>TRBJ1-1|.|.|TRBV10-3
CAIRKAMNTEAFF
TGTGCCATCAGGAAAGCCATGAACACTGAAGCTTTCTTT
>TRBJ2-7|.|TRBD1|TRBV14
CASSQGTGLHLYEQYF
TGTGCCAGCAGCCAAGGGACAGGGTTACACCTCTACGAGCAGTACTTC
>TRBJ2-7|.|TRBD1|TRBV25-1
CASSEPGTGSYEQYF
TGTGCCAGCAGTGAACCCGGGACAGGGTCCTACGAGCAGTACTTC
>TRBJ1-2|.|.|TRBV10-2
CASSESNGRAMYGYTF
TGCGCCAGCAGTGAGTCGAACGGCAGGGCGATGTATGGCTACACCTTC
>TRBJ1-3|once|.|TRBV3-1/TRBV3-2
CASSQDLRKGNTIYF
TGTGCCAGCAGCCAAGATCTCAGGAAGGGAAACACCATATATTTT
>TRBJ1-2|.|.|TRBV6-6
CASSPTAGRNYYGYTF
TGTGCCAGCAGCCCCACGGCAGGGCGAAATTACTATGGCTACACCTTC
>TRBJ1-1|.|.|TRBV21-1
CASSKVPKSSGVTEAFF
TGTGCCAGCAGCAAAGTCCCCAAAAGTTCAGGGGTCACTGAAGCTTTCTTT
>TRBJ2-1|.|TRBD2|TRBV9
CASSVSGRANNEQFF
TGTGCCAGCAGTGTTAGCGGGAGGGCGAACAATGAGCAGTTCTTC
>TRBJ2-2|.|TRBD1|TRBV24-1
CATSDSGTGVTGELFF
TGTGCCACCAGTGATTCCGGGACAGGGGTAACCGGGGAGCTGTTTTTT
>TRBJ2-5|once|TRBD2|TRBV15
CATSRPEDLAGEETQYF
TGTGCCACCAGCAGGCCCGAGGATCTAGCGGGGGAAGAGACCCAGTACTTC
>TRBJ1-5|.|.|TRBV27
CASSLGVTGQPQHF
TGTGCCAGCAGTTTAGGGGTTACGGGGCAGCCCCAGCATTTT
>TRBJ2-7|.|TRBD2|TRBV9
CASSVAGLAGVEQYF
TGTGCCAGCAGCGTAGCGGGACTAGCGGGAGTCGAGCAGTACTTC
>TRBJ2-7|.|TRBD1|TRBV24-1
CATSDHTGAPYEQYF
TGTGCCACCAGTGACCACACAGGGGCTCCCTACGAGCAGTACTTC
>TRBJ1-6|.|.|TRBV6-5
CASSYSESPIFPLHF
TGTGCCAGCAGTTACTCGGAGAGTCCTATCTTTCCCCTCCACTTT
>TRBJ2-6|once|.|TRBV19
CASSTPTAGVLSGANVLTF
TGTGCCAGTAGTACCCCCACGGCAGGCGTGCTTTCCGGGGCCAACGTCCTGACTTTC
>TRBJ2-1|.|TRBD2|TRBV19
CASSFSGSSYNEQFF
TGTGCCAGTAGTTTCAGCGGGAGTTCCTACAATGAGCAGTTCTTC